What follows is one TCR beta chain and its context. The sample comes from a study of CD8 T cells in Susac syndrome. The authors sequenced TCR beta from blood CD8+ and CD4+ T cells. The multiple sclerosis controls were treatment-naive patients with relapsing-remitting disease that was stable or active. Germline trimming cut 0 bases from V and 3 bases from J; bases unmatched to any gene: 5. The CDR3 length is 16 residues. Germline assignment: CDR1 MNHNY and CDR2 SVGAGI (reference sequence). Random hexamers were used to reverse transcribe an amount of roughly 0.5 to 1 ug RNA. Amplification of TCR beta CDR3 by immunoSEQ multiplex PCR spanned 54 Vbeta and 13 Jbeta. A single record per CDR3 protein comes from TCRdb applying MiXCR to the immunoSEQ multiplex PCR reads. In the table there are more than 55,000 distinct CDR3 sequences, under 96% of which are singletons.

Sequencing input: CD4+ T cells from PBMCs. V and J are TRBV6-6 and TRBJ1-3; 7 bases are a match to TRBD1. The source is a human donor with multiple sclerosis. CDR3 region: CASSYSTGKGGNTIYF. The CDR3 bases are TGTGCCAGCAGTTACTCGACAGGGAAGGGTGGAAACACCATATATTTT.